The rows below give T cell receptor beta chains drawn from one sample of a study of blood T cell repertoires in COVID-19. The method was immunoSEQ multiplex PCR; TCRdb's version includes in-frame clones alone and lacks a portion of them. This repertoire shows over 100,000 clones, roughly 84% found once; its top ten account for approximately 1.5%. Source material: peripheral blood. All receptors come from a man aged 35 to 55 with acute or convalescent COVID-19. CDR3s leave out the opening cysteine and the closing phenylalanine or tryptophan.

TRBJ2-1 | TRBV4-1 | 14 | ASSQVRLAVYNEQF
TRBJ1-5 | TRBV12-3/TRBV12-4 | 10 | ASSLSGQPQH
TRBJ1-5 | TRBV5-1 | 13 | ASSLAGVTNQPQH
TRBJ2-7 | TRBV20-1 | 13 | SASPPGQGTYEQY
TRBJ2-7 | TRBV19 | 14 | ASSKRGLAGVEEQY
TRBJ2-1 | TRBV4-1 | 15 | ASSQDPGLAGYNEQF
TRBJ2-1 | TRBV24-1 | 14 | ATSDTAGGPYNEQF
TRBJ2-3 | TRBV20-1 | 13 | SASRGRGITDTQY
TRBJ1-6 | TRBV19 | 11 | ASSMRDYSPLH
TRBJ1-1 | TRBV7-2 | 15 | ASSLRKDRALNTEAF
TRBJ2-1 | TRBV19 | 18 | ASSFETGYVPTGPSGKQF
TRBJ2-1 | TRBV2 | 11 | ASSAQRYNEQF
TRBJ1-2 | TRBV6-6 | 12 | ASSYISSDYGYT
TRBJ1-5 | TRBV19 | 13 | ASTPLDSPNQPQH
TRBJ1-1 | TRBV11-2 | 15 | ASSLREGGLSYTEAF
TRBJ2-6 | TRBV6-5 | 13 | ASSPGGAGANVLT
TRBJ2-7 | TRBV2 | 13 | ASIPQGTGLGEQY
TRBJ2-5 | TRBV15 | 15 | ATSRAVAGGRQETQY
TRBJ2-3 | TRBV5-1 | 11 | ASSAQGTDTQY
TRBJ1-5 | TRBV28 | 13 | VSTAGTTFIKPQH
TRBJ2-5 | TRBV11-2 | 12 | ASSARLVAETQY
TRBJ2-7 | TRBV2 | 11 | ASIPDRGYEQY
TRBJ1-1 | TRBV7-3 | 11 | ASSVTGNTEAF
TRBJ1-5 | TRBV30 | 13 | AWSNDGVRNQPQH
TRBJ1-2 | TRBV4-3 | 12 | ASSPRRGGYGYT
TRBJ2-3 | TRBV7-2 | 11 | ASSGQGPDTQY
TRBJ1-6 | TRBV5-4 | 12 | ASSFGQWNSPLH
TRBJ2-5 | TRBV6-5 | 13 | ASSYTGARGETQY
TRBJ2-7 | TRBV29-1 | 11 | SVAQRSGSEQY
TRBJ2-3 | TRBV6-2/TRBV6-3 | 15 | ASSYSNSGGLTDTQY
TRBJ1-5 | TRBV6-2/TRBV6-3 | 14 | ASSSSGVLSNQPQH
TRBJ2-7 | TRBV7-2 | 15 | ASSPPPPAGDYYEQY
TRBJ2-1 | TRBV7-2 | 13 | ASSSTSGSYNEQF
TRBJ1-1 | TRBV5-1 | 14 | ASSLSGTGGLAEAF
TRBJ1-3 | TRBV7-2 | 9 | ASSSLGTVY